The 25 T cell receptor beta chains reported below all come from one sample, sequenced in a study of cytomegalovirus exposure and HLA in healthy donors. PCR employed 60 Vbeta and 13 Jbeta primers. Assay used: immunoSEQ multiplex PCR; TCRdb lists only in-frame clones, some missing. The sample holds 80,000 to 100,000 clones, around three quarters seen once. The source material was PBMCs. The receptor source for this set is a man aged 30 to 39 in good health and CMV-seronegative.

The J gene is TRBJ2-3, the V gene TRBV4-2; 9 bases match TRBD2. V gave up 1 base and J gave up 2 bases; unmatched junction bases: 7. The CDR3 length is 17 residues. CDR1 is LGHNA and CDR2 is YNFKEQ in the germline V gene. The CDR3 bases are TGTGCCAGCAGCCAAGCTGGTTTAGCGGGAGTCACAGATACGCAGTATTTT. It yields the protein CASSQAGLAGVTDTQYF.

This chain joins TRBV4-1 and TRBJ1-4; 8 bases match TRBD1. J was trimmed by 6 bases and V by 10 bases; bases with no gene match: 10. This CDR3 has 14 amino acids. Germline CDR1 is MGHRA and CDR2 is YSYEKL. In nucleotides, the CDR3 is TGCGCCACCACTCGACAGGGGAGGCATGAAAAACTGTTTTTT. Its translation is CATTRQGRHEKLFF.

This rearrangement joins TRBV7-2 to TRBJ2-1, with 8 bases identical to TRBD1. Germline V CDR1 and CDR2: SGHTA, FQGNSA. The junction had 6 bases not matched to a gene; V was cut back by 4 bases and J by 7 bases. This CDR3 contains 14 residues. The CDR3 DNA reads TGTGCCAGCAGCTCGGACAGGGTGTATAATGAGCAGTTCTTC. Translating it yields CASSSDRVYNEQFF.

V gene TRBV19 combines with J gene TRBJ2-3, with TRBD1 matching over 7 bases. V shed 5 bases, J shed 2 bases, and the junction held 7 bases outside the gene matches. The V gene's germline CDR1 is LNHDA and CDR2 SQIVND (reference sequence). The CDR3 is 15 residues long. CDR3 protein: CASSGDGTDTDTQYF. DNA of the CDR3: TGTGCCAGTAGTGGGGACGGGACAGACACAGATACGCAGTATTTT.

J is TRBJ2-5 and V is TRBV9, with TRBD1 matching 9 bases. The germline V gene encodes CDR1 SGDLS and CDR2 YYNGEE. This CDR3 is 16 amino acids long. The V segment lost 4 bases and the J segment 5 bases; nucleotides outside the gene matches: 12. The chain's CDR3 is CASSPSGQGSGETQYF. Here the CDR3 DNA reads TGTGCCAGCAGCCCCTCGGGACAGGGTTCGGGGGAGACCCAGTACTTC.

The chain uses TRBV25-1 and TRBJ1-6; no reliable D call. V gave up 1 base and J gave up 4 bases, with 8 bases separating them. CDR3 size: 15 residues. The V gene's germline CDR1 is MGHDK and CDR2 SYGVNS. DNA of the CDR3: TGTGCCAGCAGTGAATCTGGCGGGTATAATTCACCCCTCCACTTT. Amino acid sequence: CASSESGGYNSPLHF. The whole variable domain, remainder taken from reference TRBV25-1 and TRBJ1-6, is EADIYQTPRYLVIGTGKKITLECSQTMGHDKMYWYQQDPGMELHLIHYSYGVNSTEKGDLSSESTVSRIRTEHFPLTLESARPSHTSQYLCASSESGGYNSPLHFGNGTRLTVT.

This clone was seen a single time. The rearrangement uses TRBV5-1 and TRBJ2-4, with TRBD2 as a possible D gene (6 bases). The CDR3 runs to 15 residues. Germline V CDR1 and CDR2: SGHRS, YFSETQ. V gave up 0 bases and J gave up 6 bases, with 13 bases separating them. The CDR3 region is CASSLVGLEGNIQYF. The CDR3 DNA follows: TGCGCCAGCAGCTTGGTGGGTTTGGAGGGAAACATTCAGTACTTC.

This chain joins TRBV18 and TRBJ1-1, with TRBD1 matching 9 bases. The CDR3 consists of 16 residues. CDR1 KGHSH and CDR2 LQKENI come from the germline V gene. Trimming took 5 bases from V and 5 from J; bases not matched to a gene: 12. In DNA form, the CDR3 reads TGTGCCAGCTCAGCAAGGGACAGGGTTCGAGGGACTGAAGCTTTCTTT. Encoded protein: CASSARDRVRGTEAFF.

This chain joins TRBV9 and TRBJ1-4; perhaps TRBD1 as D (5 bases). Trimming cost V 2 bases and J 5 bases, with 10 bases left between them. The CDR3 totals 14 residues. The germline V gene encodes CDR1 SGDLS and CDR2 YYNGEE. As DNA, the CDR3 is TGTGCCAGCAGCGTGGACACCGGGAATGAAAAACTGTTTTTT. Amino acids: CASSVDTGNEKLFF. Filled out from reference TRBV9 and TRBJ1-4, the complete variable domain reads DSGVTQTPKHLITATGQRVTLRCSPRSGDLSVYWYQQSLDQGLQFLIQYYNGEERAKGNILERFSAQQFPDLHSELNLSSLELGDSALYFCASSVDTGNEKLFFGSGTQLSVL.

The rearrangement joins TRBV2 to TRBJ2-6, with TRBD1 matching over 8 bases. This CDR3 contains 16 residues. Germline V gene lookup returns CDR1 SNHLY and CDR2 FYNNEI. V lost 6 bases and J lost 0; bases outside the gene matches: 4. The CDR3 sequence: CASSRDRHSGANVLTF. The CDR3 DNA reads TGTGCCAGCAGCAGGGACAGGCACTCTGGGGCCAACGTCCTGACTTTC.

The chain has TRBV10-2 and TRBJ2-7; TRBD2 aligns across 10 bases. Germline V gene lookup returns CDR1 WSHSY and CDR2 SAAADI. The CDR3 spans 14 residues. Trimming removed 10 bases from V and 2 bases from J; junction bases left unmatched: 8. CDR3 bases: TGCGCCATCAGCTCTAGCGGGGGTACCTACGAGCAGTACTTC. Its translation is CAISSSGGTYEQYF.

The V and J genes are TRBV11-2 and TRBJ2-4, with TRBD2 identical over 7 bases. Germline V gives CDR1 SGHAT, CDR2 FQNNGV. V lost 6 bases to trimming and J lost 6 bases; unmatched junction nucleotides: 11. The CDR3 length is 15 residues. CDR3 nucleotides: TGTGCCAGCAGGGGTCTTAGGCGGGAGAGAAACATTCAGTACTTC. Residues: CASRGLRRERNIQYF.

This chain uses TRBV6-6 with TRBJ2-7, with D unresolved. This CDR3 is 11 amino acids long. Trimming took off 5 bases at V and 1 base at J, with 3 bases between the two ends. The germline gives CDR1 MNHNY, CDR2 SVGAGI (reference sequence). CDR3 in DNA: TGTGCCAGCAGTCCATCCTACGAGCAGTACTTC. The encoded protein is CASSPSYEQYF.

Worth noting for this clone: Other nucleotide sequences from this sample produce the same CDR3. The chain recombines TRBV6-1 with TRBJ2-2; D is perhaps TRBD2 (6 bases). Germline CDR1 and CDR2: MNHNS and SASEGT. The CDR3 has 15 residues. Trimming stripped 5 bases from V and 7 bases from J, with 17 bases between. CDR3 coding DNA: TGTGCCAGCAGTCTTCGATCAAGGGAGGTCGGGGAGCTGTTTTTT. Translation: CASSLRSREVGELFF.

The rearrangement links TRBV19 to TRBJ1-1; TRBD1 matches 8 bases. The CDR3 is made up of 15 amino acids. Germline V gene data show CDR1 as LNHDA and CDR2 as SQIVND (reference sequence). V lost 8 bases and J lost 1; bases outside the gene matches: 9. The CDR3 spells CASADRGVWNTEAFF. In DNA form, the CDR3 reads TGTGCCAGTGCTGACAGGGGAGTGTGGAACACTGAAGCTTTCTTT.

The chain uses TRBV19 and TRBJ1-1; 8 bases fit TRBD1. The germline V gene has CDR1 LNHDA and CDR2 SQIVND (reference sequence). Trimming removed 3 bases from V and 4 bases from J; junction bases left unmatched: 13. This CDR3 region has 17 residues. CDR3 DNA: TGTGCCAGTAGTATTCGGCAGGGGGCTACCCGGAGCACTGAAGCTTTCTTT. Translation gives CASSIRQGATRSTEAFF.

The rearrangement uses TRBV7-9 and TRBJ2-7, with 7 bases matching TRBD2. With 5 bases clipped from V and 4 bases from J, the junction kept 8 bases outside the gene matches. Germline V gene data show CDR1 as SEHNR and CDR2 as FQNEAQ (reference sequence). CDR3 length: 14 residues. CDR3 amino acids: CASSLEGRGYEQYF. The CDR3 DNA reads as TGTGCCAGCAGCCTGGAGGGGCGGGGGTACGAGCAGTACTTC.

This chain joins TRBV9 and TRBJ1-1, with 7 bases fitting TRBD1. This CDR3 has 16 amino acids. Germline assignment: CDR1 SGDLS and CDR2 YYNGEE. The V segment lost 0 bases and the J segment 0 bases; nucleotides outside the gene matches: 5. CDR3 loop: CASSVAPTGLNTEAFF. The CDR3 DNA sequence: TGTGCCAGCAGCGTAGCACCGACAGGGTTGAACACTGAAGCTTTCTTT.

This rearrangement joins TRBV10-3 to TRBJ2-1; 9 bases are shared with TRBD2. The CDR3 covers 16 residues. After removal of 8 bases from V and 0 bases from J, the junction contained 8 bases not matched to a gene. Germline V gene lookup returns CDR1 ENHRY and CDR2 SYGVKD. The CDR3 DNA follows: TGTGCCATCCAGACTAGCGGCCCTCCCTCCTACAATGAGCAGTTCTTC. Encoded protein: CAIQTSGPPSYNEQFF.

The rearrangement links TRBV30 to TRBJ1-1; D not certain. The CDR3 is 14 residues long. Looked up from germline, CDR1 is GTSNPN and CDR2 is SVGIG (reference sequence). Trimming left V 4 bases short and J 0 bases short, with 12 bases between. The CDR3 nucleotides are TGTGCCTGGAACCCTATCAGGATGAACACTGAAGCTTTCTTT. Encoded protein: CAWNPIRMNTEAFF. The variable domain in full, with the rest retrieved from reference TRBV30 and TRBJ1-1, is SQTIHQWPATLVQPVGSPLSLECTVEGTSNPNLYWYRQAAGRGLQLLFYSVGIGQISSEVPQNLSASRPQDRQFILSSKKLLLSDSGFYLCAWNPIRMNTEAFFGQGTRLTVV.

This rearrangement joins TRBV4-3 to TRBJ2-1, with 8 positions matching TRBD2. V was clipped by 5 bases and J by 6 bases; unmatched bases: 3. The CDR3 has 13 amino acids. In germline, CDR1 is LGHNA, CDR2 YSLEER. The CDR3 bases are TGCGCCAGCAGCTTCGGGACTAGCAATGAGCAGTTCTTC. It is translated as CASSFGTSNEQFF.

The J gene is TRBJ1-4, the V gene TRBV30; the D gene is possibly TRBD1 (6 bases). The CDR3 contains 11 residues. Trimming removed 4 bases at V and 10 bases at J, with 10 bases between. The V gene's germline CDR1 is GTSNPN and CDR2 SVGIG (reference sequence). Written as DNA, the CDR3 is TGTGCCTGGATTTTGGACAGAAAACTGTTTTTT. Translation: CAWILDRKLFF.

The chain uses TRBV27 and TRBJ1-5, with D tentatively TRBD1 (5 bases). CDR1 and CDR2 from the germline V gene are MNHEY and SMNVEV (reference sequence). This CDR3 is 16 amino acids long. Trimming left V 0 bases short and J 0 bases short, with 9 bases between. CDR3 coding DNA: TGTGCCAGCAGTTTATCGACAGCTTATAGCAATCAGCCCCAGCATTTT. Its translation: CASSLSTAYSNQPQHF.

About this clone itself: In the same sample, other DNA sequences code for this CDR3. This sequence joins TRBV7-9 and TRBJ2-3; weak D call: TRBD1 (5 bases). Trimming took 1 base from V and 2 from J, leaving 7 bases between them. Germline lookup yields CDR1 SEHNR and CDR2 FQNEAQ (reference sequence). The CDR3 is 14 amino acids. CDR3 sequence reads: CASSLEQDTDTQYF. CDR3 nucleotides: TGTGCCAGCAGCTTAGAACAGGACACAGATACGCAGTATTTT.

The gene calls are TRBV6-5 and TRBJ1-4; the D gene is possibly TRBD1 (6 bases). This CDR3 region has 15 residues. Germline lookup yields CDR1 MNHEY and CDR2 SVGAGI. V lost 0 bases to trimming and J lost 7 bases, with 12 bases between them. The DNA of the CDR3 is TGTGCCAGCAGTTACTCAGTGGCGGGGGCTGAAAAACTGTTTTTT. Its protein product is CASSYSVAGAEKLFF.